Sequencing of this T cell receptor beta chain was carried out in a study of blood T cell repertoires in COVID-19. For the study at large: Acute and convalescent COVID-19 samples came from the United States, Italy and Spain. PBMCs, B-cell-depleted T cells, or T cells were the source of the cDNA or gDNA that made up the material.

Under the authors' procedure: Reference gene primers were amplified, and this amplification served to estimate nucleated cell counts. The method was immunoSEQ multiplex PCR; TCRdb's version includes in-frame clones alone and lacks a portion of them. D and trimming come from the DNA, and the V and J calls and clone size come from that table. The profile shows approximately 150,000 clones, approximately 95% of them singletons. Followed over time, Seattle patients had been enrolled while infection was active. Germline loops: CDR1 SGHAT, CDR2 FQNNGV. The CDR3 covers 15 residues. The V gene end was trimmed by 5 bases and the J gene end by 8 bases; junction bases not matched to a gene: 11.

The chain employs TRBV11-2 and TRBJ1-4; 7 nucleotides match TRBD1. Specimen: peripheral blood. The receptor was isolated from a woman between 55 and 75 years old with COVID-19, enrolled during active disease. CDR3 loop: CASSPSRQGLEKLFF. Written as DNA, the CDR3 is TGTGCCAGCAGCCCTAGCCGACAGGGTTTGGAAAAACTGTTTTTT.